One and the same sample provided the 21 T cell receptor beta chains below, sequenced in a study of blood T cell repertoires in COVID-19. Method: immunoSEQ multiplex PCR; TCRdb's copy keeps in-frame clones and lacks some. The top ten clones hold 2% to 2.5% of a sample with 250,000 to 300,000 clones, more than 85% of them seen once. The specimen was peripheral blood. The source is a woman younger than 45 with COVID-19, enrolled during active disease.

This sequence joins TRBV6-4 and TRBJ2-3; 7 bases align to TRBD2. The CDR3 is 14 residues long. CDR1 MRHNA and CDR2 SNTAGT come from the germline V gene. V shed 5 bases and J 3 bases; nucleotides not matched to a gene: 5. DNA of the CDR3: TGTGCCAGCAGTCCGGACGGGAGGACAGATACGCAGTATTTT. Protein sequence: CASSPDGRTDTQYF.

The chain recombines TRBV7-9 with TRBJ2-2, with TRBD2 matching over 7 bases. CDR1 SEHNR and CDR2 FQNEAQ come from the germline V gene (reference sequence). With 1 base clipped from V and 3 bases from J, the junction kept 2 bases outside the gene matches. The CDR3 runs to 15 residues. Here the CDR3 DNA reads TGTGCCAGCAGCTTAGTACTAGCGTACACCGGGGAGCTGTTTTTT. Translation gives CASSLVLAYTGELFF. Full variable domain (outside the CDR3, taken from reference TRBV7-9 and TRBJ2-2): DTGVSQNPRHKITKRGQNVTFRCDPISEHNRLYWYRQTLGQGPEFLTYFQNEAQLEKSRLLSDRFSAERPKGSFSTLEIQRTEQGDSAMYLCASSLVLAYTGELFFGEGSRLTVL.

Turning to this clone: The same CDR3 also results from other DNA sequences found in this sample. The rearrangement links TRBV7-9 to TRBJ1-1; no firm D call. This CDR3 comprises 12 residues. V lost 2 bases and J 1 base, leaving 2 bases between the germline ends. Germline V CDR1 and CDR2: SEHNR, FQNEAQ (reference sequence). CDR3 nucleotide sequence: TGTGCCAGCAGCTTACAGAACACTGAAGCTTTCTTT. This codes for CASSLQNTEAFF.

This clone appeared once. The V call is TRBV29-1, the J call TRBJ2-5, with 11 bases identical to TRBD2. V lost 6 bases and J lost 2; bases outside the gene matches: 5. Germline V gene sequence: CDR1 SQVTM, CDR2 ANQGSEA. The CDR3 contains 14 residues. This CDR3 is CSVATSGKQETQYF. The CDR3 bases are TGCAGCGTGGCGACTAGCGGGAAGCAAGAGACCCAGTACTTC.

This chain connects TRBV6-1 to TRBJ2-3; 9 bases are shared with TRBD1. V trimming: 0 bases; J trimming: 6 bases; junction bases outside the gene matches: 7. CDR1 and CDR2 (germline): MNHNS, SASEGT. The CDR3 is 16 amino acids. Here the CDR3 reads CASSEAPGTGRDTQYF. CDR3 bases: TGTGCCAGCAGTGAAGCGCCCGGGACAGGGAGGGATACGCAGTATTTT.

V gene TRBV3-1 (or the pseudogene TRBV3-2) combines with J gene TRBJ2-3; TRBD2 aligns across 16 bases. Germline CDR1 is LGHDT and CDR2 is YNNKEL (reference sequence). CDR3 length: 17 residues. After removal of 4 bases from V and 5 bases from J, the junction contained 6 bases not matched to a gene. This CDR3 reads CASSLSGLAGGGDTQYF. The CDR3 nucleotides are TGTGCCAGCAGCCTATCGGGACTAGCGGGAGGGGGAGATACGCAGTATTTT.

The chain carries TRBV5-1 and TRBJ2-2; 8 bases are shared with TRBD1. CDR1 and CDR2 from the germline V gene are SGHRS and YFSETQ. This CDR3 contains 19 residues. Trimming removed 0 bases from V and 6 bases from J; junction bases left unmatched: 16. CDR3 nucleotides: TGCGCCAGCAGCTTGGCAGGACAGGGTGGTGATATAGGATCCGGGGAGCTGTTTTTT. This gives the protein CASSLAGQGGDIGSGELFF.

The gene calls are TRBV6-1 and TRBJ1-5; D gene ambiguous. The V end was cut by 2 bases, the J end by 5 bases, with 10 bases between. CDR3 length equals 14 residues. Germline V CDR1 and CDR2: MNHNS, SASEGT. The CDR3 loop reads CASSELSGHQPQHF. CDR3 DNA sequence: TGTGCCAGCAGTGAACTAAGCGGGCATCAGCCCCAGCATTTT.

This clone was counted a single time. The rearrangement joins TRBV27 to TRBJ1-5, with TRBD1 matching over 7 bases. With V trimmed by 2 bases and J by 3 bases, 4 bases remained unmatched. The CDR3 runs 15 residues. The V gene's germline CDR1 is MNHEY and CDR2 SMNVEV (reference sequence). The CDR3 region is CASSLMGTVNQPQHF. CDR3 DNA: TGTGCCAGCAGTTTAATGGGGACAGTCAATCAGCCCCAGCATTTT.

The chain recombines TRBV18 with TRBJ2-1; D is possibly TRBD1 (5 bases). V lost 3 bases and J 0 bases, leaving 12 bases between the germline ends. The germline gives CDR1 KGHSH, CDR2 LQKENI. CDR3 length: 16 residues. The CDR3 DNA is TGTGCCAGCTCACCCCAAACAGGCGACTCCTACAATGAGCAGTTCTTC. The encoded protein is CASSPQTGDSYNEQFF.

This chain connects TRBV11-2 to TRBJ1-2; 7 bases fit TRBD1. Germline V gene lookup returns CDR1 SGHAT and CDR2 FQNNGV. Trimming removed 5 bases from V and 4 bases from J; junction bases left unmatched: 4. The CDR3 extends over 13 amino acids. The CDR3 coding sequence is TGTGCCAGCAGCACCGGGACAGCCTATGGCTACACCTTC. Amino acid sequence: CASSTGTAYGYTF.

The chain has TRBV6-6 and TRBJ1-2; no reliable D call. CDR1 is MNHNY and CDR2 is SVGAGI in the germline V gene (reference sequence). The V end was cut by 5 bases, the J end by 1 base, with 23 bases between. The CDR3 contains 18 residues. CDR3 residues: CASSRGVNFRADNYGYTF. CDR3 nucleotide sequence: TGTGCCAGCAGTCGCGGGGTAAACTTTAGGGCCGATAACTATGGCTACACCTTC.

The chain carries TRBV11-2 and TRBJ2-2, with a possible D match to TRBD1 (5 bases). V lost 7 bases, J lost 5 bases, and 14 bases lay in between. The CDR3 is 14 residues long. Germline CDR1 reads SGHAT; CDR2 reads FQNNGV. CDR3 sequence reads: CASKSFTGTGELFF. CDR3 nucleotide sequence: TGTGCCAGCAAGTCCTTCACAGGTACCGGGGAGCTGTTTTTT.

The V and J genes are TRBV4-2 and TRBJ2-5, with TRBD2 identical over 10 bases. The length of the CDR3 is 14 residues. V lost 3 bases to trimming and J lost 7 bases; unmatched junction nucleotides: 5. Germline lookup yields CDR1 LGHNA and CDR2 YNFKEQ. The CDR3 region is CASSQSSGGRTQYF. The DNA of the CDR3 is TGTGCCAGCAGCCAGTCTAGCGGGGGCAGGACCCAGTACTTC.

The rearrangement links TRBV27 to TRBJ2-7; 8 bases fit TRBD1. This CDR3 comprises 16 residues. V shed 3 bases, J shed 4 bases, and the junction held 11 bases outside the gene matches. CDR1 MNHEY and CDR2 SMNVEV come from the germline V gene (reference sequence). The CDR3 nucleotides are TGTGCCAGCAGTTTCCGTGTTCAGGGGGCTGGGTACGAGCAGTACTTC. Translation gives CASSFRVQGAGYEQYF.

The V call is TRBV12-3 or TRBV12-4, the J call TRBJ2-5; D remains ambiguous. The ends were cut back, 3 bases at V and 5 bases at J, with 4 bases in the middle. This CDR3 spans 11 amino acids. This CDR3 is CASSFSETQYF. The CDR3 DNA follows: TGTGCCAGCAGTTTTAGTGAGACCCAGTACTTC.

The chain is built from TRBV5-4 and TRBJ2-7; D possibly corresponds to TRBD2 (7 bases). The CDR3 runs 16 residues. Germline CDR1 SGHNT, CDR2 YYREEE (reference sequence). The V gene lost 1 base and the J gene lost 2 bases, with 16 bases spanning the gap. In DNA, the CDR3 is TGTGCCAGCAGCTTGAGGAGCGGGACACTAGCCTACGAGCAGTACTTC. This translates into CASSLRSGTLAYEQYF.

This rearrangement joins TRBV19 to TRBJ1-2; TRBD1 agrees at 7 bases. V gave up 3 bases and J gave up 3 bases; unmatched junction bases: 4. Germline V CDR1 and CDR2: LNHDA, SQIVND (reference sequence). CDR3 length: 14 residues. In DNA form, the CDR3 reads TGTGCCAGTAGTATCCAGGGGGGTGACTATGGCTACACCTTC. Amino acid sequence: CASSIQGGDYGYTF.

The chain is built from TRBV2 and TRBJ2-5; 7 bases fit TRBD2. Germline V CDR1 and CDR2: SNHLY, FYNNEI. V trimming: 7 bases; J trimming: 5 bases; junction bases outside the gene matches: 1. The CDR3 is 11 amino acids. CDR3 amino acids: CASTGGETQYF. The CDR3 DNA reads TGTGCCAGCACCGGGGGGGAGACCCAGTACTTC.

V and J are TRBV6-6 and TRBJ1-2; possibly TRBD1 for D (6 bases). Germline assignment: CDR1 MNHNY and CDR2 SVGAGI (reference sequence). The CDR3 runs 13 residues. V lost 7 bases and J lost 2, with 11 bases in between. CDR3 residues: CASTPTGNYGYTF. For the CDR3, the DNA is TGTGCCAGCACCCCCACAGGGAACTATGGCTACACCTTC.

The J gene is TRBJ1-2, the V gene TRBV18; no reliable D call. Germline V gene sequence: CDR1 KGHSH, CDR2 LQKENI. Between the trimmed V and J ends, which lost 3 bases and 5 bases, there was a span of 4 bases. This CDR3 spans 11 amino acids. CDR3 nucleotide sequence: TGTGCCAGCTCACCCGGGTATGGCTACACCTTC. It yields the protein CASSPGYGYTF.